Reported below is one TCR beta chain. This clonotype was observed a handful of times. Its antigen remains undetermined. No per-base quality is available; no much larger clone lies one base away. Libraries were constructed by PCR. Data came from an Illumina HiSeq 2500. To normalize quantification of the TCRbeta repertoire, the TCR libraries were built with molecular barcoding that relied on unique molecular identifiers. Through fastp at Q25 and MiXCR, TCRdb rebuilt clones from the public reads, retaining in-frame beta chains. A single entry per CDR3 protein holds the most common genes and DNA from its merged rows. The sample table shows around 450,000 distinct CDR3 sequences, and 15% to 20% are seen once. The ten largest clones capture less than 30% of the sample. The record originates from a study of T-cell reconstitution after alpha-beta-depleted transplantation in children (dated by TCRdb to the mid-2010s). A note on the overall study: Using TCR repertoire profiling, the study followed T-cell immune reconstitution in a quantitative way in children after TCRalphabeta/CD19-depleted allogeneic hematopoietic cell transplantation. Points the paper makes about the study in general: In some patients, the high TCRbeta diversity seen at day 60 was put down to recipient T cells and intrathymic progenitors that had survived conditioning. The apparently early alphabetaT-cell count recovery about two months after transplant was reportedly dependent on only several hundred rapidly expanded clones derived from non-depleted graft cells. The frequencies of hyperexpanded clones fell over the following months, and after one year, T-cell counts and TCRbeta diversity were mostly attributed to newly produced T cells.

The treatment or condition label of this sample denotes: allogeneic hematopoietic cell transplantation with graft depleted of TCRalphabeta T cells and CD19 B cells. TCRalphabeta/CD19-depleted allogeneic hematopoietic cell grafts were given to the transplant recipients, all of whom were children. The sample was PBMCs, mostly from graft donor cells, taken 360 days after TCRalphabeta/CD19-depleted stem cell transplant. The source of this sequence is a boy younger than two who had a stem cell transplant for Wiskott-Aldrich syndrome, so the T cells may come from the graft donor.

The sequence in DNA is TGTGCCAGCAGTCCAGGGACTAGCGGGGGCCCCGTAACAGATACGCAGTATTTT. Its protein reads: CASSPGTSGGPVTDTQYF. In this chain, TRBV12-3 or TRBV12-4 is recombined with TRBJ2-3, with 14 bases aligning to TRBD2. Clipping removes 5 bases from V and 3 bases from J, with 10 as the unmatched junction base count. The CDR3 runs 18 residues from the cysteine to the phenylalanine. Left in the record is the CDR3 DNA by itself, 54 bases read in frame from the first base.